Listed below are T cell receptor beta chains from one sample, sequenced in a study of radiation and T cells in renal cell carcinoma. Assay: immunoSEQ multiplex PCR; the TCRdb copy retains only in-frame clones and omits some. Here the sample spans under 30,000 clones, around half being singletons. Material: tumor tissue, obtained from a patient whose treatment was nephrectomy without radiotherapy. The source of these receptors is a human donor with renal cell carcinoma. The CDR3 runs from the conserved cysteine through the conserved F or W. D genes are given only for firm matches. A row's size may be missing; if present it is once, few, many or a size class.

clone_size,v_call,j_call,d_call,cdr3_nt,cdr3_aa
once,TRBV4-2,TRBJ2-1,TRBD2,TGTGCCAGCAGCCAACCTAGCGGGGGGCAACAAAATGAGCAGTTCTTC,CASSQPSGGQQNEQFF
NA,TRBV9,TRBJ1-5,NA,TGTGCCAGCAGCGTATCACATAGCAATCAGCCCCAGCATTTT,CASSVSHSNQPQHF
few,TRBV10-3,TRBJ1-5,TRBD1,TGTGCCATCCAGGACAGGGTGGGTCAGCCCCAGCATTTT,CAIQDRVGQPQHF
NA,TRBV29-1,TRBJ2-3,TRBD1,TGCAGCGCTGACCCCGGGACAGGGATCATAGATACGCAGTATTTT,CSADPGTGIIDTQYF
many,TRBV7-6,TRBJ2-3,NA,TGTGCCAGCAGCTTAGAAGACAGCCTGGGAGATACGCAGTATTTT,CASSLEDSLGDTQYF
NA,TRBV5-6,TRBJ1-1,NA,TGTGCCAGCAGCTTGGGGACCGGGGCCACTGAAGCTTTCTTT,CASSLGTGATEAFF
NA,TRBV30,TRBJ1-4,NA,TGTGCCTGGAGGCCGCAGGGGGAAAAACTGTTTTTT,CAWRPQGEKLFF
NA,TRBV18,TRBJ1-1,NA,TGTGCCAGCTCAAGGGAGTCGGGTGGGACTGAAGCTTTCTTT,CASSRESGGTEAFF
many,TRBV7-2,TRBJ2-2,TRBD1,TGTGCCAGCAGCTGGGACAGGTACACCGGGGAGCTGTTTTTT,CASSWDRYTGELFF
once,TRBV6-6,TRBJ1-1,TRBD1,TGTGCCAGCAGTCTGGGACAGGGAGGGACTGAAGCTTTCTTT,CASSLGQGGTEAFF
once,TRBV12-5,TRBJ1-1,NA,TGTGCTAGTGGTGATACCTTGGGAGATGAAGCTTTCTTT,CASGDTLGDEAFF
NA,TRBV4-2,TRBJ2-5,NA,TGTGCCAGCAGCCAAGAAGCGATAGAGACCCAGTACTTC,CASSQEAIETQYF
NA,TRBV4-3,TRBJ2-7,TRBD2,TGCGCCAGCAGCCAAGACCCTAGCGGGGGTTGGTACGAGCAGTACTTC,CASSQDPSGGWYEQYF
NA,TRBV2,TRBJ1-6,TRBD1,TGTGCCAGCAGTGAACGGGGACAGGGGGGATCACCCCTCCACTTT,CASSERGQGGSPLHF
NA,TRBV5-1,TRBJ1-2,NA,TGCGCCAGCAGCCCGGCCGAGGGGGGGCCTAACTATGGCTACACCTTC,CASSPAEGGPNYGYTF
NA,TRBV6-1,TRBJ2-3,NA,TGTGCCAGCAGTGAAGCTGGGCTTTTGGCGTCAGATACGCAGTATTTT,CASSEAGLLASDTQYF
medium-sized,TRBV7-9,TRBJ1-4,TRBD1,TGTGCCAGCAGCTTCTGGGACAGGAATGAAAAACTGTTTTTT,CASSFWDRNEKLFF
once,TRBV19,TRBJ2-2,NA,TGTGCCAGTGGCAGAGGCCAGAACACCGGGGAGCTGTTTTTT,CASGRGQNTGELFF
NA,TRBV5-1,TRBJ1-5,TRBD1,TGCGCCAGCAGCTTGGAAGGGACAGGGGAGGGTCAGCCCCAGCATTTT,CASSLEGTGEGQPQHF
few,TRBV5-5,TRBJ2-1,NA,TGTGCCAGCAGCTCCTCCGGGACTTCTCTAATTGAGCAGTTCTTC,CASSSSGTSLIEQFF
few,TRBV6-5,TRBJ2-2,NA,TGTGCCAGCAGACCGGCCGGGACCGGGGAGCTGTTTTTT,CASRPAGTGELFF
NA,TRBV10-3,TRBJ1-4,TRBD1,TGTGCCATCAGTGAGGAGACAGGGAGAGAAAAACTGTTTTTT,CAISEETGREKLFF
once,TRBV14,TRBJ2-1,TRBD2,TGTGCCAGCAGCCGCTGGACTAGCGGGGGGTTCCTCGATGAGCAGTTCTTC,CASSRWTSGGFLDEQFF
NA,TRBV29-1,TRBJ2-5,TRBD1,TGCAGCACTAGGGGGCTGCAAGAGACCCAGTACTTC,CSTRGLQETQYF
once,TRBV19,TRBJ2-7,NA,TGTGCCAGTAGTATTCTTCAGGGGACCGGCCCTTACGAGCAGTACTTC,CASSILQGTGPYEQYF
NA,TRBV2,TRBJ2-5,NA,TGTGCCAGCAATCTTATCCAGCGGTTGGGTGAGACCCAGTACTTC,CASNLIQRLGETQYF
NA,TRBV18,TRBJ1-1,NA,TGTGCCAGCTCACCACCACTTCAGACAGAGAACACTGAAGCTTTCTTT,CASSPPLQTENTEAFF
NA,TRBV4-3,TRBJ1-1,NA,TGCGCCAGCAGCCTTCATCCGGGCACTGAAGCTTTCTTT,CASSLHPGTEAFF
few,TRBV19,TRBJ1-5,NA,TGTGCCAGTAGTATAGATCTATCGGGCACTGTCCAGCCCCAGCATTTT,CASSIDLSGTVQPQHF
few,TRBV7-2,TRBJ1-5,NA,TGTGCCAGCAGCTTACACAGCAATCAGCCCCAGCATTTT,CASSLHSNQPQHF
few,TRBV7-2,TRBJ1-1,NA,TGTGCCAGCAGCTTAGAGAGGAACACTGAAGCTTTCTTT,CASSLERNTEAFF
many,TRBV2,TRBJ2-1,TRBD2,TGTGCCAGCAGTGACAGTCCTGCGGGGGGCCGGGGTAATGAGCAGTTCTTC,CASSDSPAGGRGNEQFF
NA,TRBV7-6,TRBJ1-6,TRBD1,TGTGCCAGCAGCTTAGCGCAGCCAGGGGGAAGGGCACCCCTCCACTTT,CASSLAQPGGRAPLHF
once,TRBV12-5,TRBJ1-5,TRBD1,TGTGCTAGTGGCCTCAGACAGGGGAAATTGGTAAGCAATCAGCCCCAGCATTTT,CASGLRQGKLVSNQPQHF
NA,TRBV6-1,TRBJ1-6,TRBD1,TGTGCCAGCAGTGGGGGGCGGGACAGGTCAAATTCACCCCTCCACTTT,CASSGGRDRSNSPLHF
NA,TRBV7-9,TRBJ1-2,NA,TGTGCCAGCAGTACAGATCTAGGGCAGATGATTAACTATGGCTACACCTTC,CASSTDLGQMINYGYTF
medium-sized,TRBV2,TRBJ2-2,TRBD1,TGTGCCAGCAGAACAGGGGGCAGGGGCACCGGGGAGCTGTTTTTT,CASRTGGRGTGELFF
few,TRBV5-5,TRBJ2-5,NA,TGTGCCAGCAGCTTGTACGGGGGAGAGACCCAGTACTTC,CASSLYGGETQYF
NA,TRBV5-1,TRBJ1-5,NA,TGCGCCAGCAGCTTGGGGGGGCAGGGCGGTCAGCCCCAGCATTTT,CASSLGGQGGQPQHF
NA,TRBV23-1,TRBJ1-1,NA,TGCGCCAGCGGACCGGGACTGTCTATGAACACTGAAGCTTTCTTT,CASGPGLSMNTEAFF
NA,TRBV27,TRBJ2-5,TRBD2,TGTGCCAGCAGTCCCCTTAGCGGGGGAACCCAGTACTTC,CASSPLSGGTQYF
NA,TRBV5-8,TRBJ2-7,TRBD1,TGTGCCAGCAGGTTGGGACAGAACTACGAGCAGTACTTC,CASRLGQNYEQYF
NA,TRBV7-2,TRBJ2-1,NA,TGTGCCAGCAGCAGAGGAGACTGGGACAATGAGCAGTTCTTC,CASSRGDWDNEQFF
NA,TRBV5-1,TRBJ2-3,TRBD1,TGCGCCAGCAGCTCCACAGGGGGCGACACAGATACGCAGTATTTT,CASSSTGGDTDTQYF
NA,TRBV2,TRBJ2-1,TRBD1,TGTGCCAGCAGGGGACAGGGCGTCTACAATGAGCAGTTCTTC,CASRGQGVYNEQFF
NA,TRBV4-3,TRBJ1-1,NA,TGCGCCAGCAGCCAAGATGGGGGGATTGGGGCCTTTGAAGCTTTCTTT,CASSQDGGIGAFEAFF
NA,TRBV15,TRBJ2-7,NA,TGTGCCACCAGCAGAGAGGTAAAGGTTAACTCCTACGAGCAGTACTTC,CATSREVKVNSYEQYF
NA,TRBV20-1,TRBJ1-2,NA,TGCAGTGCTAGGACCCCGTGGGGCTACACCTTC,CSARTPWGYTF
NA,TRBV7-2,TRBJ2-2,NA,TGTGCCAGCAGCCCCATCCACCTCACCAGGGCCGGGGAGCTGTTTTTT,CASSPIHLTRAGELFF